This T cell receptor beta chain was profiled in a study of T cell responses to AZD1222 COVID-19 vaccine. As concerns this clone: The antigen remains unidentified.

Here immunoSEQ multiplex PCR was the method, and the copy in TCRdb shows in-frame clones only, minus some. This sample has some 50,000 clones, with approximately 88% found just once. General observations from the study: Only a handful of people who got AZD1222 tested seropositive at baseline. Donors were chiefly white British, with a greater number of females, and clonal diversity was perhaps underestimated.

The CDR3 extends over 14 amino acids. V shed 2 bases and J shed 6 bases, with 13 bases lying between them. CDR1 is MNHNY, CDR2 SVGAGI, per germline (reference sequence). Material: peripheral blood, obtained on day 0 of AZD1222 vaccination. This chain links TRBV6-6 with TRBJ1-2; D gene ambiguous. This clonotype was obtained from an adult in good health. The CDR3, as DNA: TGTGCCAGCAGTTACGTGGAAATGGTAAATGGCTACACCTTC. Its protein product is CASSYVEMVNGYTF.